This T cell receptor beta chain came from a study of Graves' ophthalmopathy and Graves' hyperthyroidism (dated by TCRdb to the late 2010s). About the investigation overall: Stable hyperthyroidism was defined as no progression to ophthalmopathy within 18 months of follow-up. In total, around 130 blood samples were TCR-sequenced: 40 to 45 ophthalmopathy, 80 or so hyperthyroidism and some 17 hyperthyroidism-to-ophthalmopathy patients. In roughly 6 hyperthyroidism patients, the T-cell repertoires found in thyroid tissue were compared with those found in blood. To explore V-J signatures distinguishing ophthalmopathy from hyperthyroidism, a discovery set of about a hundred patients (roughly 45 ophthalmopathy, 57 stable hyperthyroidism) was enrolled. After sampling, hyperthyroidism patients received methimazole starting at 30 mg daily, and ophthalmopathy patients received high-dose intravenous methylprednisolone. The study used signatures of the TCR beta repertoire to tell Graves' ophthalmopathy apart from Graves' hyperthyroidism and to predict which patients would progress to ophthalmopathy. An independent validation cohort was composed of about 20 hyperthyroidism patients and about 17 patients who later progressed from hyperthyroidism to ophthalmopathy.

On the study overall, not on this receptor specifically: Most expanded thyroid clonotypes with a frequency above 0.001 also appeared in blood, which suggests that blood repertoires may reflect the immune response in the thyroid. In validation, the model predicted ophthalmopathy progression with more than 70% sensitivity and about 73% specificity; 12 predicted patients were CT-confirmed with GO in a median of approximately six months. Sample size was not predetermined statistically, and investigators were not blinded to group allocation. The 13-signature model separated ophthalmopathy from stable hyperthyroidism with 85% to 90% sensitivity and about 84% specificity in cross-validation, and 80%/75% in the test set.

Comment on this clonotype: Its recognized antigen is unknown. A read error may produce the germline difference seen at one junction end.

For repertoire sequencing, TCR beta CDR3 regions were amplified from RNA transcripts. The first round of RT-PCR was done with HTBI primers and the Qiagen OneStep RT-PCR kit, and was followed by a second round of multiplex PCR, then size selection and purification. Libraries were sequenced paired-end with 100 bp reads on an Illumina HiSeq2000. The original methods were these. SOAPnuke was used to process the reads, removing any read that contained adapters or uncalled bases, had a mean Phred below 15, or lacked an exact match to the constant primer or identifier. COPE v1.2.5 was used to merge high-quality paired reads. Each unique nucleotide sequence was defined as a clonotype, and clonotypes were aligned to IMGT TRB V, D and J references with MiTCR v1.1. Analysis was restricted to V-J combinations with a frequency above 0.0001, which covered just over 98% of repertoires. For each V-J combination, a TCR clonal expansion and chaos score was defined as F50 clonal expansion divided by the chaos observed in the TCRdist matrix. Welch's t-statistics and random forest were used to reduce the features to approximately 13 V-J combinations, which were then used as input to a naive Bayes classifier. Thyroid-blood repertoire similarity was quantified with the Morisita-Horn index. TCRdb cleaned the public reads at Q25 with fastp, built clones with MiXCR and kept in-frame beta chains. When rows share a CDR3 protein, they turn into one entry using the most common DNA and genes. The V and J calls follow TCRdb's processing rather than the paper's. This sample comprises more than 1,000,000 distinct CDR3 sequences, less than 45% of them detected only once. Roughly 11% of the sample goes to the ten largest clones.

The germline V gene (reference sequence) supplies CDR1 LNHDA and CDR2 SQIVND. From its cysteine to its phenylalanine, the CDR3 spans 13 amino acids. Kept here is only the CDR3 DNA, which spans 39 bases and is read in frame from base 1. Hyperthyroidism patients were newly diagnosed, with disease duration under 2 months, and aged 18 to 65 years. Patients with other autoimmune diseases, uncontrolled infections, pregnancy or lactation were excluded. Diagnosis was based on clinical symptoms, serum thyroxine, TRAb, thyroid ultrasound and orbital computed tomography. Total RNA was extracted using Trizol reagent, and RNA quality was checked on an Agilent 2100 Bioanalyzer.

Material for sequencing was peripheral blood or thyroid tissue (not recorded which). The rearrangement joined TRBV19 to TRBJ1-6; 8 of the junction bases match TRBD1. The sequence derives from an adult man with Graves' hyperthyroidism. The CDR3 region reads CAGRQGTNSPLHF. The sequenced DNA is TGTGCCGGTAGACAGGGGACCAATTCACCCCTCCACTTT.